This T cell receptor beta chain was sequenced for a study of vaccination and CD4 T cells after COVID-19. Germline V gene sequence: CDR1 LNHNV, CDR2 YYDKDF (reference sequence). V trimming: 2 bases; J trimming: 5 bases; junction bases outside the gene matches: 5. The CDR3 covers 15 residues. The Oncomine TCR Beta short-read assay generated sequence data from the DNA of cultured CD4+ T cells. TCRdb independently ran MiXCR on the PCR reads; one entry per CDR3 protein. The profile shows about 10,000 distinct CDR3 sequences, roughly 61% of them singletons. A remark on this clonotype: Its cognate antigen is unknown.

As to treatment: approximately 10-day PBMC culture with coronavirus spike peptide pools or control peptides (ViraFEST assay). ViraFEST grew antigen-specific T cells using peptide pools, then sequenced TCRs. The source material was CD4+ T cells from blood, cultured in vitro. This sequence originates from a human donor who had recovered from COVID-19. This chain uses TRBV15 with TRBJ2-2; 7 bases are a match to TRBD1. CDR3 in amino acids: CATSRRQGGTGELFF. CDR3 DNA sequence: TGTGCCACCAGCAGAAGACAGGGTGGGACCGGGGAGCTGTTTTTT.